This note documents a single TCR beta chain sequence. TCRdb's table, derived via immunoSEQ multiplex PCR, lists solely in-frame clones and lacks some. Counted here are roughly 72,000 clones, over 70% occurring once; the ten biggest clones make up more than 4%. After removal of 3 bases from V and 5 bases from J, the junction contained 7 bases not matched to a gene. CDR3 length: 17 amino acids. The germline V gene encodes CDR1 SGDLS and CDR2 YYNGEE. The sample belongs to a study of OX40 agonist ivuxolimab in advanced cancers. The gene calls are TRBV9 and TRBJ2-5, with 16 bases fitting TRBD2. Material: CD4+ or CD8+ T cells sorted from blood, obtained in a trial of the OX40 agonist ivuxolimab. This clonotype was sampled from an adult with an advanced solid tumor such as melanoma, head and neck, liver or kidney cancer. DNA of the CDR3: TGTGCCAGCAGCGAAGGGACTAGCGGGGGGGCCTGGGAGACCCAGTACTTC. Its translation: CASSEGTSGGAWETQYF.